The rows below give T cell receptor beta chains drawn from one sample of a study of blood T cell repertoires in COVID-19. Sequencing used immunoSEQ multiplex PCR; TCRdb keeps in-frame clones, though not all of them. This sample has over 200,000 clones, with over 65% found just once. Specimen: peripheral blood. The receptors stem from a woman aged 80 or over with acute or convalescent COVID-19. Each CDR3 is given with its conserved first and last residue. A D gene is named only where the DNA matches it firmly. Clone size, where shown, is once, few, many, or a class for clones that have expanded.

TRBJ1-2 TRBV9 - TRBD1 TGTGCCAGCAGCCCGAGGACAGGACGGGGCTACACCTTC CASSPRTGRGYTF
TRBJ2-5 TRBV18 - TRBD1 TGTGCCAGCTCACAAGACAGGGGAAGACAAGAGACCCAGTACTTC CASSQDRGRQETQYF
TRBJ2-1 TRBV3-1/TRBV3-2 - - TGTGCCAGCAGCCGTCGCCTAGCCCTGGACTCCTCCTACAATGAGCAGTTCTTC CASSRRLALDSSYNEQFF
TRBJ1-6 TRBV5-1 - - TGCGCCAGCAGCTTGGAGGCGGGGGTGAGGTCACCCCTCCACTTT CASSLEAGVRSPLHF
TRBJ2-7 TRBV7-2 - TRBD2 TGTGCCAGCAGCTTAGGGATAGGGAGGGCCTACGAGCAGTACTTC CASSLGIGRAYEQYF
TRBJ2-2 TRBV6-5 - - TGTGCCAGCAGTTACCGACAGAACACCTGGGGGGAGCTGTTTTTT CASSYRQNTWGELFF
TRBJ2-7 TRBV6-5 - - TGTGCCAGCAGTTCCGCCTACTACGAGCAGTACTTC CASSSAYYEQYF
TRBJ2-1 TRBV25-1 - - TGTGCCAGCAGTCGTGCTAGCCTAGGCTATGAGCAGTTCTTC CASSRASLGYEQFF
TRBJ2-7 TRBV9 - - TGTGCCAGCAGCCCCCGACCGAGGGCCTACGAGCAGTACTTC CASSPRPRAYEQYF
TRBJ1-1 TRBV18 - TRBD1 TGTGCCAGCTCACAAAAGGGACAGATGAACACTGAAGCTTTCTTT CASSQKGQMNTEAFF
TRBJ1-3 TRBV6-6 once - TGTGCCAGCAGTTACTCCGAGTGGTCCGGGAACACCATATATTTT CASSYSEWSGNTIYF
TRBJ1-2 TRBV6-5 - TRBD1 TGTGCCAGCAGGATGGACAGGGGCTACTATGGCTACACCTTC CASRMDRGYYGYTF
TRBJ1-2 TRBV5-1 - TRBD1 TGCGCCAGCAGCGCTGGGACAGGACCTTATGGCTACACCTTC CASSAGTGPYGYTF
TRBJ2-7 TRBV9 few TRBD1 TGTGCCAGCAGCGTCCAGGGGGAATGGTATTACGAGCAGTACTTC CASSVQGEWYYEQYF
TRBJ2-5 TRBV18 - - TGTGCCAGCTCACTAGTCAGCGGTGGACAAGAGACCCAGTACTTC CASSLVSGGQETQYF
TRBJ2-7 TRBV6-2/TRBV6-3 - TRBD2 TGTGCCAGCAGCGAAGGTAGCGGGACACCCACGTCCTACGAGCAGTACTTC CASSEGSGTPTSYEQYF
TRBJ2-5 TRBV7-9 - TRBD1 TGTGCCAGCAGCCGCCTTGGACAGGGGGCACGAGAGACCCAGTACTTC CASSRLGQGARETQYF
TRBJ1-1 TRBV19 - TRBD1 TGTGCCAGTACCTTCCGGGACAGGGTTAACACTGAAGCTTTCTTT CASTFRDRVNTEAFF
TRBJ2-2 TRBV7-6 - TRBD1 TGTGCCAGCAGCCTGGCCGGCGGGACAGGGAACACCGGGGAGCTGTTTTTT CASSLAGGTGNTGELFF
TRBJ1-6 TRBV9 - TRBD1 TGTGCCAGCAGCGCGCAGGGGGCTCAGAATTCACCCCTCCACTTT CASSAQGAQNSPLHF
TRBJ1-5 TRBV6-5 - - TGTGCCAGCAGTTACTCAGGGGGGGGCAATCAGCCCCAGCATTTT CASSYSGGGNQPQHF
TRBJ2-1 TRBV6-2/TRBV6-3 - TRBD2 TGTGCCAGCAGTGCCACTAGCGGGGGGACCAATGAGCAGTTCTTC CASSATSGGTNEQFF
TRBJ1-3 TRBV5-1 few TRBD1 TGCGCCAGCAGCGCCCCAGCCGGGACAGCGGGAAACACCATATATTTT CASSAPAGTAGNTIYF
TRBJ1-1 TRBV5-1 few - TGCGCCAGCAGCTTGGGCCAGGGCAGCATGAACACTGAAGCTTTCTTT CASSLGQGSMNTEAFF
TRBJ1-5 TRBV19 - - TGTGCCAGTAGTCCCCGGGGTGGCAATCAGCCCCAGCATTTT CASSPRGGNQPQHF
TRBJ2-3 TRBV5-1 - TRBD2 TGCGCCAGCAGCCCGAGCCTAGCGGGTGGCTCTGATACGCAGTATTTT CASSPSLAGGSDTQYF
TRBJ2-5 TRBV29-1 - TRBD2 TGCAGCGTCGGGGCTAGCGGGACGGAGACCCAGTACTTC CSVGASGTETQYF
TRBJ2-1 TRBV6-6 - TRBD1 TGTGCCATGGGTCGACAGGGCCACAATGAGCAGTTCTTC CAMGRQGHNEQFF
TRBJ2-6 TRBV7-3 many - TGTGCCAGCAGCGACCAGGGTTTAGGGGCCAACGTCCTGACTTTC CASSDQGLGANVLTF
TRBJ2-7 TRBV10-3 - TRBD1 TGTGCCATCACCCCGGGACAGGGCTCCTACGAGCAGTACTTC CAITPGQGSYEQYF
TRBJ2-5 TRBV11-1 - - TGTGCCAGTAGGAGTCAGGGACTCATCCAAGAGACCCAGTACTTC CASRSQGLIQETQYF